This passage covers 3 T cell receptor beta chains from one sample sequenced in a study of blood T cell repertoires in COVID-19. The data were produced by immunoSEQ multiplex PCR, yet TCRdb's version contains in-frame clones alone and is incomplete. The table records about 200,000 clones, 84% of them present only once. The specimen sequenced was peripheral blood. The receptors were gathered from a human donor in a cohort sampled during active COVID-19.

The chain couples TRBV6-1 to TRBJ2-7; 7 bases agree with TRBD1. Germline trimming cut 3 bases from V and 2 bases from J; bases unmatched to any gene: 10. Germline loops: CDR1 MNHNS, CDR2 SASEGT. There are 16 residues in the CDR3. CDR3 sequence (DNA): TGTGCCAGCAGTGAGAGACAGGGCCTGACTACCTACGAGCAGTACTTC. Encoded protein: CASSERQGLTTYEQYF.

The chain uses TRBV15 and TRBJ2-2; D perhaps matches TRBD2 (6 bases). The length of the CDR3 is 15 residues. CDR1 and CDR2 (germline): LNHNV, YYDKDF (reference sequence). V lost 3 bases, J lost 7 bases, and 15 bases lay in between. CDR3 DNA: TGTGCCACCAGCAGGTTCGGGGGAAGAATCGGGGAGCTGTTTTTT. It is translated as CATSRFGGRIGELFF.

There are many counts of this clone. The V gene is TRBV7-8, the J gene TRBJ1-1; 7 nucleotides line up with TRBD1. There are 13 residues in the CDR3. Germline values: CDR1 SGHVS, CDR2 FQNEAQ. V lost 2 bases to trimming and J lost 4 bases; unmatched junction nucleotides: 1. The CDR3 reads CASSLRQGTEAFF. Written as DNA, the CDR3 is TGTGCCAGCAGCTTAAGACAGGGCACTGAAGCTTTCTTT.